This TCR beta chain was recovered during a study of blood T cell repertoires in COVID-19. Whole-study context: Researchers got acute and convalescent COVID-19 samples from the United States, Italy and Spain. The analysed material was cDNA or gDNA that came from T cells, B-cell-depleted T cells, or PBMCs.

Only in-frame clones appear in the TCRdb table, and some are missing; sequencing was by immunoSEQ multiplex PCR. The sample records about 100,000 clones, over 65% being singletons. This clone was recorded a few times. The CDR3 has 13 amino acids. V lost 3 bases, J lost 3 bases, and 9 bases lay in between. Germline V gene data show CDR1 as LGHDT and CDR2 as YNNKEL (reference sequence). V and J are TRBV3-1 (or the pseudogene TRBV3-2) and TRBJ2-7, with TRBD1 as a possible D gene (6 bases). The sequenced sample was peripheral blood. This clonotype was sampled from a human donor in a cohort sampled during active COVID-19. CDR3 in amino acids: CASSQVRGYEQYF. CDR3 bases: TGTGCCAGCAGCCAGGTCAGGGGCTACGAGCAGTACTTC.